The rows below give T cell receptor beta chains drawn from one sample of a study of shared clonotypes between healthy human individuals. Using immunoSEQ multiplex PCR, the repertoire was profiled, and TCRdb retains in-frame clones only, with some absent. The sample has approximately 2,300,000 clones; 85% to 95% are singletons. The sequenced material came from naive CD4+ T cells from PBMCs. The source is a man aged 18 to 29 in good health. Some clones in this sample may be carry-over from other donors' samples. CDR3s include the opening cysteine and the closing phenylalanine or tryptophan. A D gene is named only where the DNA matches it firmly.

TRBV4-1	TRBJ1-5	TRBD1	TGCGCCAGCAGCCAAGACGGGAGGGGGCGCGGTGGCAATCAGCCCCAGCATTTT	CASSQDGRGRGGNQPQHF
TRBV5-8	TRBJ1-5	-	TGTGCCAGCAGTCAGGAAAAGTTTAGGCCTAATCAGCCCCAGCATTTT	CASSQEKFRPNQPQHF
TRBV5-1	TRBJ2-1	-	TGCGCCAGCAGCTTGGTGGGAGGCTACAATGAGCAGTTCTTC	CASSLVGGYNEQFF
TRBV9	TRBJ2-5	-	TGTGCCAGCAGCGTGAATACAGGGTTAGAGACCCAGTACTTC	CASSVNTGLETQYF
TRBV9	TRBJ2-4	TRBD2	TGTGCCAGCAGCGCCCTAGCGGGAGGGAAAAACATTCAGTACTTC	CASSALAGGKNIQYF
TRBV27	TRBJ2-3	-	TGTGCCAGCACCCTGACTAGGGGGAATTCTGATACGCAGTATTTT	CASTLTRGNSDTQYF
TRBV6-5	TRBJ2-7	TRBD1	TGTGCCAGCAGTGGACAGGTCGCCTCCTACGAGCAGTACTTC	CASSGQVASYEQYF
TRBV7-9	TRBJ1-5	-	TGTGCCAGCAGCCCCCTGGGGGGGGCGGGTCAGCCCCAGCATTTT	CASSPLGGAGQPQHF
TRBV7-9	TRBJ2-5	TRBD1	TGTGCCAGCAGCTTAGCCGTTGCGTCGACAGGGTACCAAGAGACCCAGTACTTC	CASSLAVASTGYQETQYF
TRBV9	TRBJ2-1	TRBD2	TGTGCCAGCAGCGCCCCACGGGGACTAGCGGGAGGCCTTTACAATGAGCAGTTCTTC	CASSAPRGLAGGLYNEQFF